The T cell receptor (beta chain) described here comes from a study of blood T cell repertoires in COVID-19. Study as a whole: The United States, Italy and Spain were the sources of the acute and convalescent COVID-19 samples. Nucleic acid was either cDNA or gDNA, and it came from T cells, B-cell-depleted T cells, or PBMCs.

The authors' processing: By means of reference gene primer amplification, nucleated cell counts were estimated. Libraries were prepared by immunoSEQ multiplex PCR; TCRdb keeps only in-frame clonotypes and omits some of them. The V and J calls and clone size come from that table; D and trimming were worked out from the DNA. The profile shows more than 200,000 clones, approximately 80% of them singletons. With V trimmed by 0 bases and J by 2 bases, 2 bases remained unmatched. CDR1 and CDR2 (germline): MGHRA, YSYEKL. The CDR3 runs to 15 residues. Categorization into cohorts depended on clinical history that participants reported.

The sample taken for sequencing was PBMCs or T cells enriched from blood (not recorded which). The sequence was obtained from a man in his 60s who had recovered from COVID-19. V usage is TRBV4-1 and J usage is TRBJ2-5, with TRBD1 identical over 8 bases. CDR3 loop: CASSQETGAQETQYF. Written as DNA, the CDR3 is TGCGCCAGCAGCCAAGAGACAGGGGCTCAAGAGACCCAGTACTTC.